A single sample is the source of the 22 T cell receptor beta chains below, sequenced in a study of cytomegalovirus exposure and HLA in healthy donors. The PCR ran on 60 Vbeta and 13 Jbeta primers. Repertoires were generated with immunoSEQ multiplex PCR, while TCRdb's copy carries only in-frame clones and drops some. The table records fewer than 95,000 clones, around 85% of them present only once. Sequences were obtained from PBMCs. The receptors originated from a man aged 35 to 55 in good health and CMV-seropositive.

The genes are TRBV6-1 and TRBJ2-7; the D is unclear. V lost 2 bases and J lost 2, with 4 bases in between. CDR1 is MNHNS and CDR2 is SASEGT in the germline V gene. The CDR3 totals 12 residues. DNA of the CDR3: TGTGCCAGCAGTGAACGGGCCTACGAGCAGTACTTC. Translating it yields CASSERAYEQYF.

The V gene is TRBV11-2, the J gene TRBJ1-2; D is undetermined. The V gene's germline CDR1 is SGHAT and CDR2 FQNNGV. This CDR3 region has 15 residues. Trimming pared 7 bases from V and 4 bases from J, leaving 19 bases between. The CDR3 DNA reads as TGTGCCAGCACCACTACCGGGTTCCGGGGCTATGGCTACACCTTC. The encoded protein is CASTTTGFRGYGYTF.

In this sample, this clone turned up once. This rearrangement joins TRBV5-1 to TRBJ2-2, with TRBD1 as a possible D gene (5 bases). The CDR3 is 15 residues long. V was clipped by 1 base and J by 3 bases, with 10 bases between them. Germline V gene data show CDR1 as SGHRS and CDR2 as YFSETQ. CDR3 sequence: CASSLSAGYTGELFF. The CDR3 nucleotides read TGCGCCAGCAGCTTGTCGGCAGGGTACACCGGGGAGCTGTTTTTT.

The chain carries TRBV10-2 and TRBJ2-2, with D perhaps TRBD2 (6 bases). CDR1 is WSHSY, CDR2 SAAADI, per germline. Trimming left V 3 bases short and J 6 bases short, with 11 bases between. The CDR3 has 14 residues. The CDR3 DNA is TGCGCCAGCAGTGAAGGAGGGTCGGCCGGGGAGCTGTTTTTT. Translated, it gives CASSEGGSAGELFF.

This clone has a handful of counts. The rearrangement uses TRBV5-1 and TRBJ1-6; tentatively, D is TRBD1 (6 bases). V gave up 4 bases and J gave up 10 bases, with 15 bases separating them. Germline assignment: CDR1 SGHRS and CDR2 YFSETQ. The length of the CDR3 is 14 residues. The CDR3 region has the DNA TGCGCCAGCAGCCTGGGGGCAACGGGGTCACCCCTCCACTTT. This gives the protein CASSLGATGSPLHF.

V usage is TRBV27 and J usage is TRBJ2-6, with D perhaps TRBD2 (6 bases). Germline assignment: CDR1 MNHEY and CDR2 SMNVEV (reference sequence). This CDR3 spans 16 amino acids. With 2 bases removed from V and 4 bases from J, the gap between germline ends came to 12 bases. The CDR3 sequence: CASSLSGGIGANVLTF. The CDR3 bases are TGTGCCAGCAGTTTAAGTGGGGGGATCGGGGCCAACGTCCTGACTTTC. The full variable domain, completed using reference TRBV27 and TRBJ2-6, is EAQVTQNPRYLITVTGKKLTVTCSQNMNHEYMSWYRQDPGLGLRQIYYSMNVEVTDKGDVPEGYKVSRKEKRNFPLILESPSPNQTSLYFCASSLSGGIGANVLTFGAGSRLTVL.

This chain joins TRBV19 and TRBJ2-7; 8 nucleotides line up with TRBD1. The CDR3 extends over 14 amino acids. CDR1 and CDR2 from the germline V gene are LNHDA and SQIVND (reference sequence). The ends lost 5 bases at V and 4 bases at J; junction bases unmatched: 7. The CDR3 DNA reads TGTGCCAGTAGTGCAGGACAGGGAAGGTACGAGCAGTACTTC. Its protein product is CASSAGQGRYEQYF.

The rearrangement uses TRBV11-1 and TRBJ2-1; TRBD2 matches at 12 bases. V dropped 5 bases and J dropped 2; count of bases not matched to a gene: 10. This CDR3 region has 18 residues. Germline CDR1 and CDR2: SGHAT and FQDESV (reference sequence). CDR3 bases: TGTGCCAGCAGCCCCTTGACTAGCGGGGGACCTACCTACAATGAGCAGTTCTTC. It is translated as CASSPLTSGGPTYNEQFF.

The rearrangement links TRBV11-3 to TRBJ2-7; 14 nucleotides match TRBD2. Germline V CDR1 and CDR2: SGHNT, YENEEA. This CDR3 contains 15 residues. V shed 3 bases and J 7 bases; nucleotides not matched to a gene: 5. The CDR3 here is CASSLGTSGRGEQYF. The CDR3 DNA is TGTGCCAGCAGCTTGGGGACTAGCGGGAGAGGAGAGCAGTACTTC.

V gene TRBV19 combines with J gene TRBJ1-2; 11 nucleotides match TRBD1. Germline values: CDR1 LNHDA, CDR2 SQIVND (reference sequence). With V trimmed by 9 bases and J by 3 bases, 12 bases remained unmatched. This CDR3 has 16 amino acids. The CDR3 loop reads CASYGREDRGHYGYTF. CDR3 nucleotide sequence: TGTGCCAGCTACGGTCGAGAGGACAGGGGGCACTATGGCTACACCTTC.

The rearrangement links TRBV7-6 to TRBJ2-7, with 7 bases lining up with TRBD2. Per the germline V gene, CDR1 is SGHVS and CDR2 is FNYEAQ. The CDR3 is 14 amino acids. Unmatched junction bases numbered 11, after V lost 5 bases and J lost 7 bases. The CDR3 region has the DNA TGTGCCAGCAGCGAGGAGATGACGGGGGGAGAGCAGTACTTC. It yields the protein CASSEEMTGGEQYF.

CDR3 bases: TGCGCCAGCAGCTTGGGGAGGAGCGGGAGTAATGAGCAGTTCTTC. Its protein product is CASSLGRSGSNEQFF. This chain joins TRBV5-1 and TRBJ2-1; TRBD2 matches 8 bases. CDR1 is SGHRS, CDR2 YFSETQ, per germline. The J segment lost 7 bases and the V segment lost 0 bases, leaving 6 bases of the junction unmatched. This CDR3 has 15 residues. Full variable domain (rest looked up from reference TRBV5-1 and TRBJ2-1): KAGVTQTPRYLIKTRGQQVTLSCSPISGHRSVSWYQQTPGQGLQFLFEYFSETQRNKGNFPGRFSGRQFSNSRSEMNVSTLELGDSALYLCASSLGRSGSNEQFFGPGTRLTVL.

This clone is termed large. V is TRBV19 and J is TRBJ1-5; D uncertain. The V gene lost 5 bases and the J gene lost 4 bases, with 21 bases spanning the gap. There are 17 residues in the CDR3. Germline assignment: CDR1 LNHDA and CDR2 SQIVND (reference sequence). CDR3 bases: TGTGCCAGTAGTTCGAGAGAGGGCCGTCCGATGAATCAGCCCCAGCATTTT. It encodes CASSSREGRPMNQPQHF. The complete variable domain, with remaining parts taken from reference TRBV19 and TRBJ1-5, reads DGGITQSPKYLFRKEGQNVTLSCEQNLNHDAMYWYRQDPGQGLRLIYYSQIVNDFQKGDIAEGYSVSREKKESFPLTVTSAQKNPTAFYLCASSSREGRPMNQPQHFGDGTRLSIL.

This chain links TRBV10-2 with TRBJ2-3; 7 bases map to TRBD2. The CDR3 contains 15 residues. Germline trimming cut 8 bases from V and 6 bases from J; bases unmatched to any gene: 14. In germline, CDR1 is WSHSY, CDR2 SAAADI. The CDR3 protein is CASGPLGGGSDTQYF. In nucleotides, the CDR3 is TGCGCCAGCGGCCCCTTGGGGGGAGGGTCGGATACGCAGTATTTT.

The V gene is TRBV6-1, the J gene TRBJ2-5, with D tentatively TRBD1 (5 bases). The J call may be incorrect, as the DNA end agrees better with TRBJ2-7. CDR1 is MNHNS and CDR2 is SASEGT in the germline V gene. The CDR3 is 14 amino acids. CDR3 bases: TGTGCCAGCAGTCCGACAGTTGGGTTTGACGAGCAGTACTTC. Translating gives CASSPTVGFDEQYF.

The rearrangement uses TRBV9 and TRBJ2-2; TRBD1 matches 10 bases. The length of the CDR3 is 15 residues. Germline values: CDR1 SGDLS, CDR2 YYNGEE. V lost 4 bases, J lost 7 bases, and 7 bases stayed unmatched. CDR3 in amino acids: CASSPQGQGFGELFF. The CDR3, as DNA: TGTGCCAGCAGCCCCCAGGGACAGGGGTTCGGGGAGCTGTTTTTT.

This chain joins TRBV7-2 and TRBJ2-1; no clear D gene. V lost 2 bases to trimming and J lost 14 bases, with 13 bases between them. Germline V gene data show CDR1 as SGHTA and CDR2 as FQGNSA. This CDR3 has 12 residues. The CDR3, as DNA: TGTGCCAGCAGCTTAATGGCCTTGGTGGAGTTCTTC. Residues: CASSLMALVEFF.

The V and J genes are TRBV18 and TRBJ2-3; D is ambiguous. Germline values: CDR1 KGHSH, CDR2 LQKENI. The CDR3 extends over 14 amino acids. The V gene lost 2 bases and the J gene lost 0 bases, with 6 bases spanning the gap. The CDR3 reads CASSPNFSTDTQYF. The CDR3 bases are TGTGCCAGCTCACCAAACTTTAGCACAGATACGCAGTATTTT.

The chain recombines TRBV7-3 with TRBJ2-7, with D possibly being TRBD2 (7 bases). Germline V gives CDR1 SGHTA, CDR2 FQGTGA. The ends were cut back, 5 bases at V and 5 bases at J, with 16 bases in the middle. The length of the CDR3 is 14 residues. The DNA of the CDR3 is TGTGCCAGCAGCCCGATGGCGGGGGCCCACGAGCAGTACTTC. Protein: CASSPMAGAHEQYF.

The V and J genes are TRBV5-1 and TRBJ1-2; no firm D call. Per the germline V gene, CDR1 is SGHRS and CDR2 is YFSETQ. The CDR3 is 13 amino acids. Trimming cost V 0 bases and J 6 bases, with 9 bases left between them. The CDR3 protein is CASSLGASDGYTF. DNA of the CDR3: TGCGCCAGCAGCTTGGGCGCTTCGGATGGCTACACCTTC.

On this clone: A junction end diverges from the germline sequence, so it may reflect a read error. V usage is TRBV5-6 and J usage is TRBJ2-2; TRBD2 matches 11 bases. Germline CDR1 is SGHDT and CDR2 is YYEEEE. The CDR3 contains 16 residues. The CDR3 DNA reads as TGTGCCAGCAGCCTAGGACTAGCGGGCCGATTCGGGGAGCTGCTTTTT. Protein sequence: CASSLGLAGRFGELLF.

This clone was detected a few times. V usage is TRBV28 and J usage is TRBJ1-2, with D possibly TRBD1 on 6 matching bases. The CDR3 runs to 15 residues. Per the germline V gene, CDR1 is MDHEN and CDR2 is SYDVKM. V gave up 5 bases and J gave up 5 bases, with 18 bases separating them. CDR3 DNA sequence: TGTGCCAGCAGTAGTCGTCAGGGGCGAGGGTATGGCTACACCTTC. Amino acid sequence: CASSSRQGRGYGYTF.